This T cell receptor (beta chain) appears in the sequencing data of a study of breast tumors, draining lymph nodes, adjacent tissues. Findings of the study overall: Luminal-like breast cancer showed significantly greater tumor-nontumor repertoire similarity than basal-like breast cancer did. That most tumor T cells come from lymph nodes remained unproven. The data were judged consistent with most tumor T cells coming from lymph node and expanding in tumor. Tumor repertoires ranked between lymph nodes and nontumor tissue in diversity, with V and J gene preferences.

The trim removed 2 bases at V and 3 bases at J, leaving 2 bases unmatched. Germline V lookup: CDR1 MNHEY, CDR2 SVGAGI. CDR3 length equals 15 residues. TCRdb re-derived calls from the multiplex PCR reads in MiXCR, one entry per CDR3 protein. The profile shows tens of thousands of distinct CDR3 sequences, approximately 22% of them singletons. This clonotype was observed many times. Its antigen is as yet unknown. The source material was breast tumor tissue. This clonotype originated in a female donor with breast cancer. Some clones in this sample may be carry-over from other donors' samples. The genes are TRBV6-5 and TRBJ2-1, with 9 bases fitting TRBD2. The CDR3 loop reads CASSYRRGGYNEQFF. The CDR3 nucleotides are TGTGCCAGCAGTTACCGGCGGGGGGGCTACAATGAGCAGTTCTTC.